This T cell receptor (beta chain) derives from a study of early T cells in non-severe SARS-CoV-2 infection. Study-wide context: Sequencing targeted bulk RNA from unsorted whole blood, leaving chains unpaired. Notes on the study in general: Lookups in VDJdb leaned toward anti-spike CD8 responses and missed private and CD4 specificities.

The J segment lost 7 bases and the V segment lost 6 bases, leaving 10 bases of the junction unmatched. CDR3 length equals 15 residues. Germline lookup yields CDR1 SGHAT and CDR2 FQNNGV. Individual cDNA molecules were tagged with unique molecular identifiers. TCRdb reprocessed the 5' RACE reads with MiXCR, giving one entry per CDR3 protein. The table records some 70,000 distinct CDR3 sequences, over 4.5% of them present only once. The table lists this clonotype with a few counts. Its antigen is currently unknown. The TCR was taken from an adult who was a healthcare worker with PCR-confirmed SARS-CoV-2 infection or an uninfected control (not recorded which). J is TRBJ2-2 and V is TRBV11-2; 8 bases map to TRBD2. Sequenced sample: whole blood. The CDR3: CASRDTFSGVGELFF. The CDR3 nucleotides read TGTGCCAGCAGGGATACCTTTAGCGGGGTCGGGGAGCTGTTTTTT.